A selection of T cell receptor beta chains follows, all from one sample in a study of blood T cell repertoires in COVID-19. The repertoire was sequenced with immunoSEQ multiplex PCR; TCRdb's copy has only in-frame clones and lacks some. The sample holds approximately 230,000 clones, roughly 87% seen once. Sequenced input: PBMCs or T cells enriched from blood (not recorded which). The receptors originated from a woman younger than 45 with acute COVID-19. The CDR3 runs from the conserved cysteine through the conserved F or W. D genes are given only for firm matches. Clone size, where shown, is once, few, many, or a class for clones that have expanded.

V	J	size	D	DNA	CDR3
TRBV2	TRBJ2-3	NA	TRBD2	TGTGCCAGCAGACCGGGGGGACCCAGCACAGATACGCAGTATTTT	CASRPGGPSTDTQYF
TRBV27	TRBJ2-1	NA	NA	TGTGCCAGCAGGGCAAGGGGCCTAGCGTTGGATGAGCAGTTCTTC	CASRARGLALDEQFF
TRBV7-6	TRBJ2-7	NA	TRBD1	TGTGCCAGCAGCTTAGACCGGGACAGGGGGATCGACGAGCAGTACTTC	CASSLDRDRGIDEQYF
TRBV2	TRBJ1-5	NA	NA	TGTGCCAGCAGTGAATTACAGGAAAATCAGCCCCAGCATTTT	CASSELQENQPQHF
TRBV10-3	TRBJ1-2	NA	TRBD1	TGTGCCATCAGTGGGACAGGGGGTTACCAGGGGACCTTC	CAISGTGGYQGTF
TRBV7-9	TRBJ2-3	few	TRBD2	TGTGCCAGCAGCTCGACTAGCGGAGCCACAGATACGCAGTATTTT	CASSSTSGATDTQYF
TRBV7-2	TRBJ2-7	NA	NA	TGTGCCAGCAGTCGAAATGGGGGCGACGAGCAGTACTTC	CASSRNGGDEQYF
TRBV30	TRBJ2-1	NA	TRBD1	TGTGCCTGGAGTGTACAGGGGAATGAGCAGTTCTTC	CAWSVQGNEQFF
TRBV11-2	TRBJ1-1	NA	NA	TGTGCCAGCAGCCTTACAGGGAATCTTTTGGGCACTGAAGCTTTCTTT	CASSLTGNLLGTEAFF
TRBV3-1/TRBV3-2	TRBJ2-1	NA	NA	TGTGCCAGCAGCCGAACTAAGGGGGGGACTACCTACAATGAGCAGTTCTTC	CASSRTKGGTTYNEQFF
TRBV28	TRBJ2-1	NA	NA	TGTGCCAGCAGTGCTCACTCTAGCTCCTACAATGAGCAGTTCTTC	CASSAHSSSYNEQFF
TRBV12-3/TRBV12-4	TRBJ2-7	NA	NA	TGTGCCAGCAGTTTCGGACAATCCTACGAGCAGTACTTC	CASSFGQSYEQYF
TRBV2	TRBJ1-5	NA	TRBD1	TGTGCCAGCAGGCAGGGGGCAGGTCAGCCCCAGCATTTT	CASRQGAGQPQHF
TRBV19	TRBJ2-3	NA	NA	TGTGCCAGTAGGGCCAAGCCAGCGACCACAGATACGCAGTATTTT	CASRAKPATTDTQYF
TRBV13	TRBJ1-1	NA	NA	TGTGCCAGCAGCACACGGGGGGATGAAGCTTTCTTT	CASSTRGDEAFF
TRBV18	TRBJ1-5	NA	TRBD1	TGTGCCAGCTCACAGGACAGGGGACAGCCCCAGCATTTT	CASSQDRGQPQHF
TRBV25-1	TRBJ1-4	NA	NA	TGTGCCAGCAGTGAATATAGGACAGAAGAAGCGATAAGCGAAAAACTGTTTTTT	CASSEYRTEEAISEKLFF
TRBV30	TRBJ1-1	NA	NA	TGTGCCTGGAGCTACAGGTCGAACACTGAAGCTTTCTTT	CAWSYRSNTEAFF
TRBV5-6	TRBJ2-3	NA	NA	TGTGCCAGCAGCCCGCTGTTGGGGCGGACCTTTATTAGCACAGATACGCAGTATTTT	CASSPLLGRTFISTDTQYF
TRBV3-1/TRBV3-2	TRBJ1-4	NA	NA	TGTGCCAGCAGCCCGACAGCCCCGGAGAAAAAACTGTTTTTT	CASSPTAPEKKLFF
TRBV5-1	TRBJ2-2	NA	NA	TGCGCCAGCAGCTTGACCCAGGTGAACACCGGGGAGCTGTTTTTT	CASSLTQVNTGELFF
TRBV14	TRBJ2-2	NA	NA	TGTGCCAGCAGCCCTCGCCGGGGTAACGGGGAGCTGTTTTTT	CASSPRRGNGELFF
TRBV11-2	TRBJ2-3	NA	TRBD2	TGTGCCAGCAGCTTAGGGGGGTTTAGCGGGGCAGATACGCAGTATTTT	CASSLGGFSGADTQYF
TRBV5-8	TRBJ1-1	NA	NA	TGTGCCAGCAGCTCCAAAATGAACACTGAAGCTTTCTTT	CASSSKMNTEAFF
TRBV7-2	TRBJ2-7	NA	NA	TGTGCCAGCAGCTTAAGTTACCAGAGGGTCTCCTACGAGCAGTACTTC	CASSLSYQRVSYEQYF
TRBV27	TRBJ2-3	NA	TRBD2	TGTGCCATCGGGAAAGCGGGGGGGCGTGGCCCAGATACGCAGTATTTT	CAIGKAGGRGPDTQYF
TRBV28	TRBJ2-5	NA	TRBD2	TGTGCCAGCAGCCGTCCCGGGACTAGCCGGCAAGAGACCCAGTACTTC	CASSRPGTSRQETQYF
TRBV7-9	TRBJ2-7	NA	NA	TGTGCCAGCAGCTTAACGGGGGAATGGCAGTACTTC	CASSLTGEWQYF
TRBV11-2	TRBJ1-6	NA	NA	TGTGCCAGCAGCTTACTCGGTCCCTACAATTCACCCCTCCACTTT	CASSLLGPYNSPLHF
TRBV28	TRBJ1-6	few	NA	TGTGCCAGCAGTTCCCAATTAGGGAGCTCCTATAATTCACCCCTCCACTTT	CASSSQLGSSYNSPLHF
TRBV2	TRBJ2-2	NA	NA	TGTGCCAGCAGTCCTGGGGGGACCGGGGAGCTGTTTTTT	CASSPGGTGELFF
TRBV30	TRBJ1-5	few	TRBD1	TGTGCCTGGAACTCCGGGACAGGGGATCAGCCCCAGCATTTT	CAWNSGTGDQPQHF
TRBV28	TRBJ1-2	NA	NA	TGTGCCAGTCATGGAGCAATCTATGGCTACACCTTC	CASHGAIYGYTF
TRBV29-1	TRBJ2-5	NA	NA	TGCAGCCTTTCTACTCGGACAGAGCAAGAGACCCAGTACTTC	CSLSTRTEQETQYF
TRBV19	TRBJ2-7	NA	NA	TGTGCCAGTAGTCGGGACAACTACGAGCAGTACTTC	CASSRDNYEQYF
TRBV6-2/TRBV6-3	TRBJ1-1	once	TRBD1	TGTGCCAGCAGTTACCCGCCCGGGACAGGGTCAGGTTTGAACACTGAAGCTTTCTTT	CASSYPPGTGSGLNTEAFF
TRBV5-1	TRBJ2-1	NA	TRBD2	TGCGCCAGCAGCTTGGAACCCGGGACTAGGGTGGGGGATGAGCAGTTCTTC	CASSLEPGTRVGDEQFF
TRBV14	TRBJ2-1	NA	TRBD2	TGTGCCAGCAGCCAATTTGGGCTAGCGGGGAGCGAGCAGTTCTTC	CASSQFGLAGSEQFF
TRBV7-9	TRBJ1-2	NA	NA	TGTGCCAGCAGCTTAGTACAGGGTGAGGCCTATGGCTACACCTTC	CASSLVQGEAYGYTF
TRBV10-1	TRBJ2-1	NA	TRBD2	TGCGCCATCAGGACTAGCCCTCGCTACAATGAGCAGTTCTTC	CAIRTSPRYNEQFF
TRBV28	TRBJ2-7	NA	NA	TGTGCCAGCATTAGAGGATCCTACGAGCAGTACTTC	CASIRGSYEQYF
TRBV4-1	TRBJ2-1	NA	NA	TGCGCCAGCAGCCAACCCGGGACTTTGAATGAGCAGTTCTTC	CASSQPGTLNEQFF
TRBV7-2	TRBJ1-4	NA	NA	TGTGCCAGCAGCTTAGTTGGCAGACTAAATGAAAAACTGTTTTTT	CASSLVGRLNEKLFF
TRBV28	TRBJ1-5	NA	TRBD1	TGTGCCAGCAGTTTATTTTGGACAGGGGAAGTAGCTTATAGCAATCAGCCCCAGCATTTT	CASSLFWTGEVAYSNQPQHF
TRBV19	TRBJ2-7	few	TRBD2	TGTGCCAGTAGTATCCGACTAGCGGGCCCAACCTACGAGCAGTACTTC	CASSIRLAGPTYEQYF
TRBV7-6	TRBJ2-2	NA	NA	TGTGCCAGCAGCCTCGACACCGGGGAGCTGTTTTTT	CASSLDTGELFF
TRBV7-8	TRBJ2-2	NA	TRBD2	TGTGCCAGCAGCTCGCTAGCGGGAGGGCGTTCCGGGGAGCTGTTTTTT	CASSSLAGGRSGELFF
TRBV19	TRBJ2-1	few	TRBD2	TGTGCCAGTAGTATGACCGGGACTACCACGGATGAGCAGTTCTTC	CASSMTGTTTDEQFF
TRBV18	TRBJ2-7	NA	TRBD1	TGTGCCAGCTCACCGGGACAGCTCTACGAGCAGTACTTC	CASSPGQLYEQYF
TRBV7-6	TRBJ2-3	few	TRBD2	TGTGCCAGCAGCTTAGCGGGGGGGTGGAGCACAGATACGCAGTATTTT	CASSLAGGWSTDTQYF
TRBV27	TRBJ2-7	once	TRBD2	TGTGCCAGCCGCTCACTAGCGTTCTCCTACGAGCAGTACTTC	CASRSLAFSYEQYF
TRBV7-9	TRBJ2-1	NA	TRBD2	TGTGCCAGCAGCTCTCGGACTAGCGGGGTGCTAAGCTCCTACAATGAGCAGTTCTTC	CASSSRTSGVLSSYNEQFF
TRBV5-8	TRBJ1-1	once	NA	TGTGCCAGCAGCTTGCTCTACAGTGAAGCTTTCTTT	CASSLLYSEAFF
TRBV24-1	TRBJ2-5	NA	NA	TGTGCCACCAGTGATCCGACAGGTTTCGGGACCCAGTACTTC	CATSDPTGFGTQYF
TRBV18	TRBJ1-2	NA	TRBD1	TGTGCCAGCTCACCAACAGGGGTTCACTATGGCTACACCTTC	CASSPTGVHYGYTF
TRBV29-1	TRBJ1-1	NA	NA	TGCAGCGCCCATGGGGGGGCCGAGAACACTGAAGCTTTCTTT	CSAHGGAENTEAFF
TRBV5-1	TRBJ2-1	NA	TRBD2	TGCGCCAGCAGCCAGTCCCCTAGCGGGAGATACAATGAGCAGTTCTTC	CASSQSPSGRYNEQFF
TRBV7-2	TRBJ2-7	NA	TRBD1	TGTGCCAGCAACAGGGGGCTTCCTTTGGACGAGCAGTACTTC	CASNRGLPLDEQYF
TRBV4-1	TRBJ2-7	NA	NA	TGCGCCAGCAGCCAAGAGGGGGGGCCTTTGTACGAGCAGTACTTC	CASSQEGGPLYEQYF
TRBV4-1	TRBJ2-7	NA	NA	TGCGCCAGCAGCCAAGATTCCGGGTTCAACCCTACCTACGAGCAGTACTTC	CASSQDSGFNPTYEQYF